Included here is one TCR beta chain sequence, with context. Its antigen is still unknown. The data derive from a study of cytomegalovirus exposure and HLA in healthy donors. Amplification used 60 Vbeta primers and 13 Jbeta primers. Some clones are missing from TCRdb's copy, which holds only in-frame ones; the method was immunoSEQ multiplex PCR. The data contain more than 150,000 clones, around 84% of them singletons. General observations from the study: Links to common viral pathogens appeared, in a later analysis, for several of the most significant clusters.

Losses at the gene ends were 5 bases for V and 6 bases for J; bases not matched to a gene: 8. The germline V gene encodes CDR1 LGHNT and CDR2 FRNRAP. The CDR3 contains 15 residues. The source is a girl aged 2-10 years in good health and CMV-seropositive. The chain combines TRBV12-5 with TRBJ1-5; 9 bases are a match to TRBD1. Sequencing input: PBMCs. The CDR3, as DNA: TGTGCTAGTGGTGCTGGGGACAGGGTTGGTCAGCCCCAGCATTTT. It translates to CASGAGDRVGQPQHF.